A selection of T cell receptor beta chains follows, all from one sample in a study of Graves' ophthalmopathy and Graves' hyperthyroidism. From the multiplex PCR reads, TCRdb called clonotypes with MiXCR, one entry per CDR3 protein. The sample shows 500,000 to 700,000 distinct CDR3 sequences, 20% to 25% of them seen only once. The sequencing sample was made of peripheral blood. These receptors originate from a woman under 30 with stable Graves' hyperthyroidism. Some clones in this sample may be carry-over from other donors' samples. The CDR3 runs from the conserved cysteine through the conserved F or W.

j_call v_call cdr3_aa
TRBJ1-3 TRBV11-2 CASSYGGGTVSSGNTIYF
TRBJ2-5 TRBV18 CASSPGQSEETQYF
TRBJ2-5 TRBV20-1 CSARGSDHKETQYF
TRBJ1-5 TRBV2 CASSGDGGGPQHF
TRBJ2-7 TRBV29-1 CSVVGTGPSYEQYF
TRBJ2-7 TRBV28 CASSFVQGPLYEQYF
TRBJ1-1 TRBV5-1 CASSLYGPWDTEAFF
TRBJ1-2 TRBV6-2/TRBV6-3 CASSPDSGGYTF
TRBJ2-3 TRBV20-1 CSARDGNSIPTDTQYF
TRBJ2-2 TRBV7-2 CASRLLAGHTGELFF
TRBJ1-6 TRBV12-3/TRBV12-4 CASSLGRVRDSPLHF
TRBJ2-2 TRBV7-2 CASSLAGGLAGGSGGELFF
TRBJ2-7 TRBV20-1 CSANPGQGIYEQYF
TRBJ2-5 TRBV7-2 CASSPGTSYQETQYF
TRBJ1-1 TRBV6-1 CASSTRTGPGNTEAFF
TRBJ1-2 TRBV4-2 CASRGQGRGGYTF
TRBJ1-5 TRBV15 CATSSGQVDQPQHF
TRBJ2-5 TRBV2 CASSGAGSGETQYF
TRBJ2-2 TRBV6-1 CASSKGVGQMNTGELFF
TRBJ2-7 TRBV4-1 CASSQVGTYEQYF
TRBJ2-5 TRBV7-9 CASSYLTGETQYF
TRBJ1-2 TRBV5-1 CASSAEHYGYTF
TRBJ2-7 TRBV11-2 CASSVMGQEFSYEQYF
TRBJ2-2 TRBV7-3 CASSLTLLGLSTGELFF
TRBJ2-5 TRBV7-2 CASSSGPWETQYF
TRBJ1-3 TRBV3-1 CASSMTQHSGNTIYF
TRBJ1-6 TRBV12-3/TRBV12-4 CASSLVGGDSPLHF
TRBJ1-5 TRBV4-1 CASSHLGRKDQPQHF
TRBJ1-5 TRBV6-1 CASSESLSPIQPQHF
TRBJ2-7 TRBV5-1 CASSLGVNYEQYF
TRBJ1-5 TRBV28 CASSLQGVGNQPQHF
TRBJ1-1 TRBV3-1 CASSPMTGIGYTEAFF
TRBJ2-2 TRBV5-1 CASRGPETGELFF
TRBJ1-2 TRBV6-1 CASSEALEGSGYTF
TRBJ1-5 TRBV15 CATSRDWDQPQHF
TRBJ2-5 TRBV29-1 CSVDDRYQETLYF
TRBJ2-3 TRBV12-3/TRBV12-4 CASSRGQSRAPWDTQYF
TRBJ1-6 TRBV6-1 CASSRGQSPLHF
TRBJ2-5 TRBV9 CASSEPRTGGRETQYF
TRBJ2-7 TRBV5-1 CASSLAETNYEQYF
TRBJ2-7 TRBV6-1 CASSQGLGREQYF
TRBJ2-7 TRBV28 CASSFRSAYEQYF
TRBJ1-2 TRBV28 CASSNPTGGYTF
TRBJ1-5 TRBV6-5 CASSSAGRWSQPQHF
TRBJ1-1 TRBV28 CASSNRDYTEAFF
TRBJ1-2 TRBV4-1 CATWTGGGYTF
TRBJ2-3 TRBV20-1 CSAGDRGHSTDTQYF
TRBJ2-7 TRBV6-2/TRBV6-3 CASAPTGDTYEQYF
TRBJ1-2 TRBV20-1 CSAAGQDYGYTF
TRBJ2-5 TRBV20-1 CSARDYGGRNQETQYF
TRBJ1-2 TRBV12-3/TRBV12-4 CASRRQGRNYGYTF